This paragraph covers one T cell receptor (beta chain) sequence. Documented time point: pretreatment peripheral blood. This sample stems from a study of PD-L1 blockade in urothelial cancer. The CDR3 loop spans 14 amino acids. CDR1 is LNHDA, CDR2 SQIVND, per germline (reference sequence). V shed 6 bases and J 4 bases; nucleotides not matched to a gene: 6. Using immunoSEQ multiplex PCR, the repertoire was profiled, and TCRdb retains in-frame clones only, with some absent. The repertoire consists of 130,000 or so clones, with around 84% occurring once and the leading ten covering roughly 3.5%. The chain is built from TRBV19 and TRBJ2-3, with 8 bases lining up with TRBD1. This sample comprised PBMCs, obtained around atezolizumab (anti-PD-L1) treatment. This receptor was obtained from a man in his forties or fifties with urothelial cancer. The CDR3 region has the DNA TGTGCCAGTAGCCGGGACAGGCTAGCAGATACGCAGTATTTT. Its translation is CASSRDRLADTQYF.